Presented here are 16 T cell receptor beta chains from one specimen sequenced in a study of blood T cell repertoires in COVID-19. Using immunoSEQ multiplex PCR, the repertoire was profiled, and TCRdb retains in-frame clones only, with some absent. The data show over 200,000 clones, 75% to 90% seen once. The specimen was PBMCs or T cells enriched from blood (not recorded which). All receptors derive from a woman aged 30 to 39 who had been exposed to COVID-19.

The chain combines TRBV6-6 with TRBJ1-5; tentative D call: TRBD1 (5 bases). Germline V CDR1 and CDR2: MNHNY, SVGAGI (reference sequence). V lost 7 bases, J lost 6 bases, and 25 bases lay in between. The CDR3 has 17 residues. As DNA, the CDR3 is TGTGCCAGCATTCGAGACGGGGGAGGGAGGGTCACTCAGCCCCAGCATTTT. This codes for CASIRDGGGRVTQPQHF.

The CDR3 is CAWSVLGGVRGYTF. CDR3 sequence (DNA): TGTGCCTGGAGTGTACTGGGGGGGGTGCGTGGCTACACCTTC. J is TRBJ1-2 and V is TRBV30; TRBD1 might be the D (5 bases). The CDR3 runs 14 residues. V was cut by 0 bases and J by 7 bases, with 15 bases left in between. CDR1 and CDR2 from the germline V gene are GTSNPN and SVGIG (reference sequence). The entire variable domain, with the rest obtained from reference TRBV30 and TRBJ1-2, is as follows: SQTIHQWPATLVQPVGSPLSLECTVEGTSNPNLYWYRQAAGRGLQLLFYSVGIGQISSEVPQNLSASRPQDRQFILSSKKLLLSDSGFYLCAWSVLGGVRGYTFGSGTRLTVV.

The sample holds one count of this clone. The chain links TRBV29-1 to TRBJ1-5; a possible D gene is TRBD1 (5 bases). The germline CDR1 and CDR2 sequences are SQVTM and ANQGSEA. CDR3 size: 13 residues. V was pared by 5 bases and J by 2 bases, with 10 bases between. DNA for the CDR3: TGCAGCGTTAAGACGGGGGGCAATCAGCCCCAGCATTTT. It encodes CSVKTGGNQPQHF.

This clone has a handful of counts. This chain joins TRBV4-2 and TRBJ2-7; possibly TRBD1 for D (5 bases). CDR1 and CDR2 (germline): LGHNA, YNFKEQ. The germline V and J ends were trimmed by 1 base and 3 bases, with 22 bases remaining between them. This CDR3 spans 18 amino acids. For the CDR3, the DNA is TGTGCCAGCAGCCAAGGCCGTCTCGGTGGTCAGGGTCACTACGAGCAGTACTTC. Its protein product is CASSQGRLGGQGHYEQYF.

The V gene is TRBV18, the J gene TRBJ1-1; 7 nucleotides line up with TRBD1. The trim removed 6 bases at V and 1 base at J, leaving 14 bases unmatched. The CDR3 extends over 17 amino acids. CDR1 is KGHSH and CDR2 is LQKENI in the germline V gene. In nucleotides, the CDR3 is TGTGCCAGCTCTTCTACAGGGGCCACATCGGGGAACACTGAAGCTTTCTTT. The encoded protein is CASSSTGATSGNTEAFF.

This sequence joins TRBV7-2 and TRBJ2-7; D ambiguous. Germline loops: CDR1 SGHTA, CDR2 FQGNSA. The CDR3 has 16 residues. V was pared by 0 bases and J by 3 bases, with 15 bases between. The CDR3 DNA reads TGTGCCAGCAGCTTAGCGGCTTCCGCGGATCTCTACGAGCAGTACTTC. Its protein is CASSLAASADLYEQYF.

This clone appeared once. The J gene is TRBJ1-1, the V gene TRBV9; 8 bases agree with TRBD1. The CDR3 covers 17 residues. From germline, CDR1 is SGDLS and CDR2 YYNGEE. Trimming cost V 3 bases and J 5 bases; bases outside gene matches: 15. Written as DNA, the CDR3 is TGTGCCAGCAGCGCCCGAGTTCGACAGGGGAGGGGAACTGAAGCTTTCTTT. Protein sequence: CASSARVRQGRGTEAFF.

This clone was seen at least ten times. The CDR3 loop reads CAIPGSGTGGNYGYTF. In DNA form, the CDR3 reads TGTGCCATCCCCGGCAGCGGGACAGGGGGGAACTATGGCTACACCTTC. The gene calls are TRBV10-3 and TRBJ1-2; 11 bases agree with TRBD1. The CDR3 loop spans 16 amino acids. Germline V gives CDR1 ENHRY, CDR2 SYGVKD. The V and J ends lost 8 bases and 2 bases, in that order; junction bases with no gene match: 10.

The gene calls are TRBV7-8 and TRBJ1-4, with D unresolved. The V end was cut by 7 bases, the J end by 4 bases, with 7 bases between. Germline V gene data show CDR1 as SGHVS and CDR2 as FQNEAQ. This CDR3 contains 12 residues. The CDR3 reads CASTTRNEKLFF. The CDR3 DNA reads as TGTGCCAGCACCACGCGTAATGAAAAACTGTTTTTT.

The V gene is TRBV3-1 (or the pseudogene TRBV3-2), the J gene TRBJ1-2; 9 nucleotides align to TRBD1. This CDR3 has 16 residues. The V gene end was trimmed by 4 bases and the J gene end by 4 bases; junction bases not matched to a gene: 10. The germline V gene has CDR1 LGHDT and CDR2 YNNKEL (reference sequence). DNA for the CDR3: TGTGCCAGCAGCCGGCTGACACAGGGGGCAGGCTATGGCTACACCTTC. It encodes CASSRLTQGAGYGYTF.

J is TRBJ1-2 and V is TRBV30; possible D gene TRBD1, 5 bases. CDR1 is GTSNPN, CDR2 SVGIG, per germline (reference sequence). The CDR3 is 15 residues long. With 0 bases removed from V and 8 bases from J, the gap between germline ends came to 19 bases. This CDR3 is CAWSVLGVVMGGYTF. The CDR3 coding sequence is TGTGCCTGGAGTGTTCTAGGGGTCGTGATGGGAGGCTACACCTTC.

The V call is TRBV4-1, the J call TRBJ2-1, with D possibly TRBD2 on 6 matching bases. V was clipped by 0 bases and J by 7 bases, with 13 bases between them. From germline, CDR1 is MGHRA and CDR2 YSYEKL. The CDR3 sequence is 15 residues long. This CDR3 reads CASSQDDRGRNEQFF. The DNA of the CDR3 is TGCGCCAGCAGCCAAGATGATCGGGGGAGGAATGAGCAGTTCTTC.

Regarding this clone: The sample carries other DNA sequences with the same CDR3. The V and J genes are TRBV11-2 and TRBJ2-7; D uncertain. V dropped 2 bases and J dropped 0 bases, with 5 bases sitting between them. The CDR3 length is 13 residues. Per germline, CDR1 SGHAT and CDR2 FQNNGV. CDR3 protein: CASSLSSSYEQYF. For the CDR3, the DNA is TGTGCCAGCAGCTTATCCAGCTCCTACGAGCAGTACTTC.

The chain is built from TRBV4-1 and TRBJ2-5; maybe TRBD2 (7 bases). Germline loops: CDR1 MGHRA, CDR2 YSYEKL. There are 16 residues in the CDR3. Deletions cut 3 bases from V and 5 bases from J, with 19 bases between. The CDR3 is CASSHKGGGPWETQYF. The CDR3 bases are TGCGCCAGCAGCCATAAAGGGGGGGGGCCATGGGAGACCCAGTACTTC.

V and J are TRBV6-5 and TRBJ1-1; 9 nucleotides match TRBD1. Germline V gene data show CDR1 as MNHEY and CDR2 as SVGAGI. This CDR3 region has 14 residues. J was trimmed by 4 bases and V by 11 bases; bases with no gene match: 11. The CDR3 DNA reads TGTGCCGGAAGGACAGGGGCGGTGGGCACTGAAGCTTTCTTT. Its translation: CAGRTGAVGTEAFF.

There are a few counts of this clone. The genes are TRBV2 and TRBJ1-1; 7 nucleotides agree with TRBD1. Trimming at V came to 6 bases and at J to 4 bases, leaving 5 bases not matched to a gene. The CDR3 totals 13 residues. Looked up from germline, CDR1 is SNHLY and CDR2 is FYNNEI. In DNA form, the CDR3 reads TGTGCCAGCAGGGGACAGAGGACCACTGAAGCTTTCTTT. This codes for CASRGQRTTEAFF.